Below, 32 T cell receptor beta chains from the same sample are listed, as sequenced in a study of shared clonotypes between healthy human individuals. Sequencing used immunoSEQ multiplex PCR; TCRdb keeps in-frame clones, though not all of them. This table holds some 300,000 clones, around 67% found once. The sequenced material came from memory CD4+ T cells sorted from blood. The subset is: CD45RA-negative fraction. These receptors were taken from a young man in good health.

The V gene is TRBV2, the J gene TRBJ2-7, with D possibly TRBD2 on 5 matching bases. V was shortened by 3 bases and J by 2 bases, with 14 bases between the two germline ends. There are 15 residues in the CDR3. In germline, CDR1 is SNHLY, CDR2 FYNNEI. CDR3 sequence: CASSEGGPGPYEQYF. The CDR3, as DNA: TGTGCCAGCAGTGAGGGCGGGCCTGGCCCCTACGAGCAGTACTTC.

The V call is TRBV7-2, the J call TRBJ1-5; weak D call: TRBD1 (5 bases). Germline CDR1 is SGHTA and CDR2 is FQGNSA. The CDR3 is 14 amino acids. V dropped 4 bases and J dropped 4 bases, with 11 bases sitting between them. CDR3 sequence reads: CASSSPGGNQPQHF. CDR3 sequence (DNA): TGTGCCAGCAGCTCACCGGGGGGGAATCAGCCCCAGCATTTT.

The chain carries TRBV6-1 and TRBJ2-5; TRBD2 matches at 9 bases. The germline V gene encodes CDR1 MNHNS and CDR2 SASEGT. Trimming took 2 bases from V and 2 from J; bases not matched to a gene: 15. The CDR3 loop spans 19 amino acids. The CDR3 protein is CASSERLGGRAKIQETQYF. Here the CDR3 DNA reads TGTGCCAGCAGTGAAAGGTTAGGCGGGAGGGCTAAGATACAAGAGACCCAGTACTTC.

The V call is TRBV7-8, the J call TRBJ2-3, with D maybe TRBD2 (6 bases). Per germline, CDR1 SGHVS and CDR2 FQNEAQ. This CDR3 has 15 residues. Trimming removed 4 bases at V and 2 bases at J, with 13 bases between. CDR3 residues: CASSSSAKPTDTQYF. CDR3 nucleotides: TGTGCCAGCAGCTCTAGCGCTAAACCCACAGATACGCAGTATTTT. Full variable domain (outside the CDR3, taken from reference TRBV7-8 and TRBJ2-3): GAGVSQSPRYKVAKRGQDVALRCDPISGHVSLFWYQQALGQGPEFLTYFQNEAQLDKSGLPSDRFFAERPEGSVSTLKIQRTQQEDSAVYLCASSSSAKPTDTQYFGPGTRLTVL.

The table lists this clone with many counts. The same CDR3 is also encoded by other DNA sequences in this sample. The gene calls are TRBV18 and TRBJ2-1; D gene uncertain. Per germline, CDR1 KGHSH and CDR2 LQKENI. Trimming removed 3 bases at V and 0 bases at J, with 9 bases between. The CDR3 loop spans 15 amino acids. This CDR3 is CASSPMVSSYNEQFF. The CDR3 nucleotides are TGTGCCAGCTCACCCATGGTGTCCTCCTACAATGAGCAGTTCTTC.

This sequence joins TRBV5-4 and TRBJ2-3; the D gene is possibly TRBD2 (5 bases). Trimming shortened V by 1 base and J by 0 bases, and 12 bases separated the two germline ends. The CDR3 totals 16 residues. Germline CDR1 and CDR2: SGHNT and YYREEE (reference sequence). CDR3 amino acids: CASSLPDYLSTDTQYF. The DNA for the CDR3 is TGTGCCAGCAGCTTGCCCGACTACCTTAGCACAGATACGCAGTATTTT.

V and J are TRBV7-9 and TRBJ1-2, with D uncertain. V gave up 3 bases and J gave up 8 bases, with 13 bases separating them. Germline V gene lookup returns CDR1 SEHNR and CDR2 FQNEAQ (reference sequence). The CDR3 spans 13 residues. CDR3 sequence reads: CASSFRLETGYTF. The DNA for the CDR3 is TGTGCCAGCAGCTTCCGATTAGAGACAGGCTACACCTTC.

This sequence joins TRBV9 and TRBJ2-1; a possible D gene is TRBD2 (5 bases). Germline CDR1 reads SGDLS; CDR2 reads YYNGEE. The ends were cut back, 0 bases at V and 9 bases at J, with 10 bases in the middle. The CDR3 covers 13 residues. CDR3 residues: CASSVASLGEQFF. The CDR3 DNA reads as TGTGCCAGCAGCGTAGCTAGCCTGGGTGAGCAGTTCTTC.

The J gene is TRBJ2-2, the V gene TRBV9; 7 bases align to TRBD1. The J segment lost 0 bases and the V segment lost 3 bases, leaving 5 bases of the junction unmatched. The V gene's germline CDR1 is SGDLS and CDR2 YYNGEE. The CDR3 has 16 residues. As DNA, the CDR3 is TGTGCCAGCAGCGCGACAGGGCTAACGAACACCGGGGAGCTGTTTTTT. It yields the protein CASSATGLTNTGELFF.

This clone appeared once. V gene TRBV27 combines with J gene TRBJ2-5; 10 positions match TRBD2. Germline trimming cut 6 bases from V and 1 base from J; bases unmatched to any gene: 5. The germline V gene encodes CDR1 MNHEY and CDR2 SMNVEV (reference sequence). This CDR3 region has 15 residues. CDR3 nucleotides: TGTGCCAGCAGATATCTAGCGGGAGCCCAAGAGACCCAGTACTTC. It codes for CASRYLAGAQETQYF.

This clone came up many times. CDR3 protein: CASSPRNRNYNQPQHF. DNA for the CDR3: TGTGCCAGTAGTCCCCGCAACAGAAACTACAATCAGCCCCAGCATTTT. The V and J genes are TRBV19 and TRBJ1-5; D gene unclear. Germline loops: CDR1 LNHDA, CDR2 SQIVND (reference sequence). Trimming cost V 5 bases and J 3 bases, with 17 bases left between them. The CDR3 is 16 amino acids.

The rearrangement joins TRBV7-6 to TRBJ2-1, with 8 bases lining up with TRBD1. Looked up from germline, CDR1 is SGHVS and CDR2 is FNYEAQ. This CDR3 region has 15 residues. V lost 2 bases and J lost 1; bases outside the gene matches: 1. The CDR3 nucleotides are TGTGCCAGCAGCTTAACAGGGGGGTCCTACAATGAGCAGTTCTTC. Its protein product is CASSLTGGSYNEQFF.

As to this clone: The identical CDR3 is also encoded by other nucleotide sequences in the sample. The chain carries TRBV5-4 and TRBJ2-5; D call uncertain. The V end was cut by 2 bases, the J end by 3 bases, with 5 bases between. The CDR3 has 12 amino acids. The germline V gene has CDR1 SGHNT and CDR2 YYREEE (reference sequence). The CDR3 coding sequence is TGTGCCAGCAGCTTTCCGAAAGAGACCCAGTACTTC. Translating it yields CASSFPKETQYF.

This clone was detected only a few times. This rearrangement joins TRBV5-1 to TRBJ1-3, with D possibly matching TRBD1 (6 bases). This CDR3 comprises 14 residues. CDR1 and CDR2 (germline): SGHRS, YFSETQ. V shed 4 bases and J shed 0 bases, with 8 bases lying between them. CDR3 coding DNA: TGCGCCAGCAGCCGGGACACCTCTGGAAACACCATATATTTT. This codes for CASSRDTSGNTIYF.

The chain is built from TRBV9 and TRBJ1-4; 7 positions agree with TRBD1. From germline, CDR1 is SGDLS and CDR2 YYNGEE. The ends lost 5 bases at V and 1 base at J; junction bases unmatched: 5. The CDR3 has 15 residues. CDR3 region: CASSSTGVTNEKLFF. CDR3 DNA: TGTGCCAGCAGTAGCACAGGGGTAACTAATGAAAAACTGTTTTTT.

The chain employs TRBV5-5 and TRBJ2-2, with D possibly being TRBD2 (6 bases). CDR3 length equals 15 residues. Trimming stripped 5 bases from V and 5 bases from J, with 16 bases between. Germline CDR1 reads SGHKS; CDR2 reads YYEKEE (reference sequence). The DNA of the CDR3 is TGTGCCAGCAGACCTGCGGGACCCGGGACCGGGGAGCTGTTTTTT. Its protein is CASRPAGPGTGELFF.

The V and J genes are TRBV5-1 and TRBJ2-2; possibly TRBD1 for D (5 bases). This CDR3 region has 16 residues. V shed 1 base and J shed 2 bases, with 12 bases lying between them. Germline-derived CDR1 and CDR2 are SGHRS and YFSETQ. The CDR3 DNA follows: TGCGCCAGCAGCTTGCACCTCCAGGGCAACACCGGGGAGCTGTTTTTT. Protein product: CASSLHLQGNTGELFF.

The chain uses TRBV5-4 and TRBJ2-3, with 11 bases aligning to TRBD2. Germline CDR1 reads SGHNT; CDR2 reads YYREEE (reference sequence). The CDR3 has 15 amino acids. V was pared by 6 bases and J by 8 bases, with 11 bases of the junction left unmatched. The CDR3 region has the DNA TGTGCCAGCACCTCGGGGCTGACTAGCGGGACTACGCAGTATTTT. This codes for CASTSGLTSGTTQYF.

V and J are TRBV5-4 and TRBJ2-7; possibly TRBD1 for D (6 bases). CDR3 length: 14 residues. V lost 4 bases and J lost 6, with 17 bases in between. Germline loops: CDR1 SGHNT, CDR2 YYREEE (reference sequence). CDR3 protein: CASSPTTGSLEQYF. The CDR3 DNA follows: TGTGCCAGCAGCCCAACGACAGGTTCTCTCGAGCAGTACTTC.

The chain carries TRBV28 and TRBJ2-3; D is possibly TRBD1 (6 bases). Trimming pared 6 bases from V and 2 bases from J, leaving 18 bases between. The CDR3 consists of 16 residues. Per germline, CDR1 MDHEN and CDR2 SYDVKM. The CDR3 sequence: CASSPQGSLNTDTQYF. CDR3 coding DNA: TGTGCCAGCAGCCCCCAGGGGTCACTAAACACAGATACGCAGTATTTT.

The V gene is TRBV28, the J gene TRBJ1-4; a possible D gene is TRBD1 (5 bases). The germline V and J ends were trimmed by 2 bases and 7 bases, with 11 bases remaining between them. The CDR3 consists of 14 residues. CDR1 and CDR2 (germline): MDHEN, SYDVKM. CDR3 DNA: TGTGCCAGCAGTTTAGGAGGGGCCGGTGAAAAACTGTTTTTT. Residues: CASSLGGAGEKLFF.

The chain joins TRBV4-3 to TRBJ2-3, with D possibly being TRBD2 (5 bases). The CDR3 extends over 16 amino acids. V lost 0 bases, J lost 2 bases, and 12 bases lay in between. Germline V gene data show CDR1 as LGHNA and CDR2 as YSLEER. The CDR3 loop reads CASSQDGKRNTDTQYF. The CDR3 region has the DNA TGCGCCAGCAGCCAAGATGGGAAGCGGAACACAGATACGCAGTATTTT.

The genes are TRBV5-1 and TRBJ1-1; 11 bases align to TRBD1. The CDR3 is 17 amino acids. Germline CDR1 is SGHRS and CDR2 is YFSETQ. The ends lost 0 bases at V and 2 bases at J; junction bases unmatched: 6. The CDR3 bases are TGCGCCAGCAGCTTGGCCCTGGACAGGGGGCCTAACACTGAAGCTTTCTTT. It yields the protein CASSLALDRGPNTEAFF. The variable domain in full, with the rest retrieved from reference TRBV5-1 and TRBJ1-1, is KAGVTQTPRYLIKTRGQQVTLSCSPISGHRSVSWYQQTPGQGLQFLFEYFSETQRNKGNFPGRFSGRQFSNSRSEMNVSTLELGDSALYLCASSLALDRGPNTEAFFGQGTRLTVV.

The gene calls are TRBV11-1 and TRBJ2-7, with D perhaps being TRBD1 or TRBD2 (6 bases each). This CDR3 region has 15 residues. V shed 1 base and J shed 3 bases, with 13 bases lying between them. From germline, CDR1 is SGHAT and CDR2 FQDESV (reference sequence). The CDR3 sequence is CASSLVSGADYEQYF. CDR3 nucleotide sequence: TGTGCCAGCAGCTTAGTCTCGGGGGCTGACTACGAGCAGTACTTC.

The chain employs TRBV18 and TRBJ2-6; tentatively, D is TRBD1 (6 bases). The V end lost 5 bases, the J end lost 1 base, and 15 bases lay between the germline ends. This CDR3 is 17 amino acids long. CDR1 is KGHSH and CDR2 is LQKENI in the germline V gene. The CDR3 DNA sequence: TGTGCCAGCTCAATCGCCAGGGGTGCTTCTGGGGCCAACGTCCTGACTTTC. It translates to CASSIARGASGANVLTF.

The J gene is TRBJ2-5, the V gene TRBV6-1, with 7 bases aligning to TRBD1. The CDR3 has 14 residues. After removal of 6 bases from V and 8 bases from J, the junction contained 12 bases not matched to a gene. Germline V lookup: CDR1 MNHNS, CDR2 SASEGT. CDR3 loop: CASSLGQKVNTQYF. The CDR3 nucleotides are TGTGCCAGCAGCCTGGGACAGAAAGTCAATACCCAGTACTTC.

The V and J genes are TRBV29-1 and TRBJ2-1; TRBD1 agrees at 8 bases. The junction had 6 bases not matched to a gene; V was cut back by 1 base and J by 4 bases. CDR3 size: 15 residues. CDR1 is SQVTM and CDR2 is ANQGSEA in the germline V gene. This CDR3 reads CSVEGTGIEYNEQFF. In nucleotides, the CDR3 is TGCAGCGTTGAAGGGACAGGGATCGAGTACAATGAGCAGTTCTTC.

The rearrangement links TRBV10-3 to TRBJ1-5, with D hard to call. V was pared by 2 bases and J by 4 bases, with 3 bases between. The CDR3 consists of 12 residues. Germline lookup yields CDR1 ENHRY and CDR2 SYGVKD. The DNA for the CDR3 is TGTGCCATCAGTGAGGGGAATCAGCCCCAGCATTTT. As protein: CAISEGNQPQHF.

This clone has just one count. This chain joins TRBV18 and TRBJ1-5, with a possible D match to TRBD1 (6 bases). The CDR3 is 16 amino acids. Germline CDR1 is KGHSH and CDR2 is LQKENI. V was cut by 2 bases and J by 0 bases, with 11 bases left in between. Here the CDR3 reads CASSPSGQFSNQPQHF. CDR3 DNA: TGTGCCAGCTCACCATCTGGACAGTTTAGCAATCAGCCCCAGCATTTT.

The rearrangement links TRBV10-3 to TRBJ2-2; possible D gene TRBD2, 5 bases. V gave up 6 bases and J gave up 0 bases, with 8 bases separating them. The CDR3 sequence is 14 residues long. Germline V gene data show CDR1 as ENHRY and CDR2 as SYGVKD. Here the CDR3 reads CAISGGSNTGELFF. DNA for the CDR3: TGTGCCATCAGCGGAGGTTCGAACACCGGGGAGCTGTTTTTT.

The V call is TRBV7-9, the J call TRBJ2-3; perhaps TRBD2 as D (6 bases). This CDR3 spans 15 amino acids. Trimming shortened V by 5 bases and J by 3 bases, and 15 bases separated the two germline ends. CDR1 and CDR2 (germline): SEHNR, FQNEAQ (reference sequence). The CDR3 nucleotides are TGTGCCAGCAGCCCGGGACTCGGAGAGACAGATACGCAGTATTTT. Translation gives CASSPGLGETDTQYF. The entire variable domain, with the rest obtained from reference TRBV7-9 and TRBJ2-3, is as follows: DTGVSQNPRHKITKRGQNVTFRCDPISEHNRLYWYRQTLGQGPEFLTYFQNEAQLEKSRLLSDRFSAERPKGSFSTLEIQRTEQGDSAMYLCASSPGLGETDTQYFGPGTRLTVL.

This clone was recorded once. The V and J genes are TRBV6-6 and TRBJ2-2; D is undetermined. The germline V gene encodes CDR1 MNHNY and CDR2 SVGAGI (reference sequence). V was shortened by 2 bases and J by 8 bases, with 6 bases between the two germline ends. The CDR3 spans 12 residues. CDR3 protein: CASSYHLGELFF. CDR3 coding DNA: TGTGCCAGCAGTTACCACCTTGGGGAGCTGTTTTTT.